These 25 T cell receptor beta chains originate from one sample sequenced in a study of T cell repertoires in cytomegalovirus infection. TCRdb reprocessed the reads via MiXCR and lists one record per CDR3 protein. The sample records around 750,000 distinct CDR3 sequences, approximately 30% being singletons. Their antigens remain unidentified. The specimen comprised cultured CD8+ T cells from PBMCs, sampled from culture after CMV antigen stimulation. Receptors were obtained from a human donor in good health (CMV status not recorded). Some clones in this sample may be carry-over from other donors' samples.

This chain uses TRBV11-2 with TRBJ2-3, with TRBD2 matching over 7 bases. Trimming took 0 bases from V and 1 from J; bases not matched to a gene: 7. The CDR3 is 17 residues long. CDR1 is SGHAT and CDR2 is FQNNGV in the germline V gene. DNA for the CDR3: TGTGCCAGCAGCTTAGACCCCTATCGGGGGGGCACAGATACGCAGTATTTT. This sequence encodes CASSLDPYRGGTDTQYF.

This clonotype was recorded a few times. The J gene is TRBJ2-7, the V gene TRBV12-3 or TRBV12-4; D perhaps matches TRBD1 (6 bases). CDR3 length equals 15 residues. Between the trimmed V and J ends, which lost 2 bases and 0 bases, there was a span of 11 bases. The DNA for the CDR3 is TGTGCCAGCAGTTTAACAGGGTTAAGCTCCTACGAGCAGTACTTC. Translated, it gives CASSLTGLSSYEQYF.

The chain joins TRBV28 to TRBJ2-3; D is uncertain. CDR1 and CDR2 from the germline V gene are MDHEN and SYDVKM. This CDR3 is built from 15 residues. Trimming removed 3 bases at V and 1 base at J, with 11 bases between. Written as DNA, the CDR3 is TGTGCCAGCAGTTTCCGAATTGAGGGCACAGATACGCAGTATTTT. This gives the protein CASSFRIEGTDTQYF.

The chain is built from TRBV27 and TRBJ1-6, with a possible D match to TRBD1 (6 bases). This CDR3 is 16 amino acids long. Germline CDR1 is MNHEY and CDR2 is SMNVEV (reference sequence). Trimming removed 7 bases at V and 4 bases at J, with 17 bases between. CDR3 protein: CASTRTAEAYNSPLHF. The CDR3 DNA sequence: TGTGCCAGCACCAGGACAGCGGAGGCGTATAATTCACCCCTCCACTTT.

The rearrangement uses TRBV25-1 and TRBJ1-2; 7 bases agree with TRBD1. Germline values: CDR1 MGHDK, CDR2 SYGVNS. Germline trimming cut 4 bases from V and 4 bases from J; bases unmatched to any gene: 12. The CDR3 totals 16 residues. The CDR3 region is CASSGVRDSGSYGYTF. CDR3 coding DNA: TGTGCCAGCAGTGGTGTGCGGGACAGCGGCAGCTATGGCTACACCTTC.

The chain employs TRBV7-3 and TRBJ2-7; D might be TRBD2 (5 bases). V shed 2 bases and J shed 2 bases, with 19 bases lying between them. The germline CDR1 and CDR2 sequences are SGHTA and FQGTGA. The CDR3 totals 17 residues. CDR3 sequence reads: CASSLEIAYLAAYEQYV. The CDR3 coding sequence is TGTGCCAGCAGCTTAGAAATTGCTTATCTAGCCGCCTACGAGCAGTACGTC.

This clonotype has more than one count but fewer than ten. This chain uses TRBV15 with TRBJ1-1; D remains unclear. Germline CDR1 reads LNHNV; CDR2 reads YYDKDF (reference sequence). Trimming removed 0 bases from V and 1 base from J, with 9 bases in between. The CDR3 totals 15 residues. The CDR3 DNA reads TGTGCCACCAGCAGAGATAGAAGCGAGAACACTGAAGCTTTCTTT. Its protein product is CATSRDRSENTEAFF.

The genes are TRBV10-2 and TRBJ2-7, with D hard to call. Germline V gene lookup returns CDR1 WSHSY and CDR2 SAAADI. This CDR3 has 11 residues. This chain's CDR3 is CASSAGYGQYV. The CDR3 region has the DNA TGCGCCAGCAGTGCAGGATACGGGCAGTACGTC.

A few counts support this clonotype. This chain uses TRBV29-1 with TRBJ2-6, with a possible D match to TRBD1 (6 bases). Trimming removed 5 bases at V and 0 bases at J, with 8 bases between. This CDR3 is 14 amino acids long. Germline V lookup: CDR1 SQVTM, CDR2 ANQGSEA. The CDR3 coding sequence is TGCAGCGTTCGGACAGCCTCTGGGGCCAACGTCCTGACTTTC. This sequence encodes CSVRTASGANVLTF.

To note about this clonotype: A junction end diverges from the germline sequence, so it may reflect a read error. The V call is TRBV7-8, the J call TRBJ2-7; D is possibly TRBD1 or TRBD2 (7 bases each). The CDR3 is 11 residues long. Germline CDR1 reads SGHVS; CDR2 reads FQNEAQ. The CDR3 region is CASRGGNEQYF. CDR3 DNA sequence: TGTGCGAGCAGGGGGGGCAACGAGCAGTACTTC.

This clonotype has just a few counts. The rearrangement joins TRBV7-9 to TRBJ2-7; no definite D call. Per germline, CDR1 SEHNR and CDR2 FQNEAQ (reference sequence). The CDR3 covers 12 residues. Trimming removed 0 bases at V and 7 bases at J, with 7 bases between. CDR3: CASSLAVHEQYV. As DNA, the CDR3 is TGTGCCAGCAGCTTAGCGGTCCATGAGCAGTACGTC.

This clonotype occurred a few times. The CDR3 region has the DNA TGTGCCAGCAGTTTAATAAAGGGTTTGGCAGATACGCAGTATTTT. The encoded protein is CASSLIKGLADTQYF. This rearrangement joins TRBV27 to TRBJ2-3; no clear D. Trimming shortened V by 2 bases and J by 4 bases, and 13 bases separated the two germline ends. Germline lookup yields CDR1 MNHEY and CDR2 SMNVEV (reference sequence). The CDR3 runs to 15 residues.

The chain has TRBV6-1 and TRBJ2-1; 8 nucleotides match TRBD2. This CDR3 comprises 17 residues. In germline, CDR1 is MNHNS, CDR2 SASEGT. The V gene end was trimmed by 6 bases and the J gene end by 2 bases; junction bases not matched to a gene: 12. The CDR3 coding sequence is TGTGCCAGCAGGGATCGGGGGGGGCCTTCTCCCTACAATGAGCAGTTCTTC. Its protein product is CASRDRGGPSPYNEQFF.

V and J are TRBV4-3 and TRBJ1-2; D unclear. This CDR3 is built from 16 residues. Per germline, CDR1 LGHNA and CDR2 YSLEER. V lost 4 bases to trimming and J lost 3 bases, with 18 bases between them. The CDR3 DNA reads TGCGCCAGCAGCCCCTACCCGGTTACTGAGGACTATGGCTACACCTTC. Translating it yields CASSPYPVTEDYGYTF.

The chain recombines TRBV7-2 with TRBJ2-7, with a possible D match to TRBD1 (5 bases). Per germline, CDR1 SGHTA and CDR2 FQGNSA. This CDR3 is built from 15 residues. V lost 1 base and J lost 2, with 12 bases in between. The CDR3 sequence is CASSLVLGVTYEQYF. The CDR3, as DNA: TGTGCCAGCAGCTTAGTGTTAGGGGTAACCTACGAGCAGTACTTC. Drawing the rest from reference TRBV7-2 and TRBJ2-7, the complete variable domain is GAGVSQSPSNKVTEKGKDVELRCDPISGHTALYWYRQSLGQGLEFLIYFQGNSAPDKSGLPSDRFSAERTGGSVSTLTIQRTQQEDSAVYLCASSLVLGVTYEQYFGPGTRLTVT.

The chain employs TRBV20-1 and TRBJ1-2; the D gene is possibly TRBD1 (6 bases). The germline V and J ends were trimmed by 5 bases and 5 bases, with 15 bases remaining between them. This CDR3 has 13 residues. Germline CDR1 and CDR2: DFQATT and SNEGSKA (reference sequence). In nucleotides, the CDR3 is TGCAGTGCTCGGGACACAGCCTATTATGGCTACACCTTC. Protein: CSARDTAYYGYTF.

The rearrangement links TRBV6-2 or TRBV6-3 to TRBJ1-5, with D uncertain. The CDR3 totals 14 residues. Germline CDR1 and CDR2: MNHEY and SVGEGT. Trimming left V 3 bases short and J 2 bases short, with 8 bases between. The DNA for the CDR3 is TGTGCCAGCAGTTATGTGGACCGCAATCAGCCCCAGCATTTT. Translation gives CASSYVDRNQPQHF.

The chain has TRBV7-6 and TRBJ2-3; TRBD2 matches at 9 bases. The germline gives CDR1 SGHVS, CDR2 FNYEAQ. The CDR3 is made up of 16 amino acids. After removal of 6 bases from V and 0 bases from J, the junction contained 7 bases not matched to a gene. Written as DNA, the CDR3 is TGTGCCAGCAGTCACCTAGCGGGGTCTAGCACAGATACGCAGTATTTT. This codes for CASSHLAGSSTDTQYF.

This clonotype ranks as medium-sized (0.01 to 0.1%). The CDR3 DNA sequence: TGTGCCAGCAGCTTGAAGGGGGGTAGGCCCAATGAGCAGTTCTTC. It yields the protein CASSLKGGRPNEQFF. V is TRBV7-3 and J is TRBJ2-1; tentatively, D is TRBD1 or TRBD2 (6 bases each). The germline V and J ends were trimmed by 3 bases and 6 bases, with 15 bases remaining between them. The CDR3 extends over 15 amino acids. The germline V gene has CDR1 SGHTA and CDR2 FQGTGA.

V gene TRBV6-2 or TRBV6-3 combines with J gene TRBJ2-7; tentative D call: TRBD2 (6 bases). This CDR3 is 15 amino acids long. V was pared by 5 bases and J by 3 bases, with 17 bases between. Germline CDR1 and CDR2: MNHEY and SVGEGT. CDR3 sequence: CASSPGHGGSYEQYF. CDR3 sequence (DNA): TGTGCCAGCAGTCCTGGACACGGAGGGAGCTACGAGCAGTACTTC.

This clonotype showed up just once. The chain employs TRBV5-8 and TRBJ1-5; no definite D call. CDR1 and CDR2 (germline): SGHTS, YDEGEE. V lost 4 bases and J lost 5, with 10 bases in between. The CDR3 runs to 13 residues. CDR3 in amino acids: CASSRDVDQPQHF. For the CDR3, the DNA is TGTGCCAGCAGCCGGGATGTAGATCAGCCCCAGCATTTT. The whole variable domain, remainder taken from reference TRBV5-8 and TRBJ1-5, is EAGVTQSPTHLIKTRGQQATLRCSPISGHTSVYWYQQALGLGLQFLLWYDEGEERNRGNFPPRFSGRQFPNYSSELNVNALELEDSALYLCASSRDVDQPQHFGDGTRLSIL.

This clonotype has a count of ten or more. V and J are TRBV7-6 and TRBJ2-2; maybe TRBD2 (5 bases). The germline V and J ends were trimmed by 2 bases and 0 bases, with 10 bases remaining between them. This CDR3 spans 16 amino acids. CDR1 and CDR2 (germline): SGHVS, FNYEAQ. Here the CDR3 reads CASSLSPGTNTGELFF. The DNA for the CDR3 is TGTGCCAGCAGCTTATCTCCGGGGACGAACACCGGGGAGCTGTTTTTT.

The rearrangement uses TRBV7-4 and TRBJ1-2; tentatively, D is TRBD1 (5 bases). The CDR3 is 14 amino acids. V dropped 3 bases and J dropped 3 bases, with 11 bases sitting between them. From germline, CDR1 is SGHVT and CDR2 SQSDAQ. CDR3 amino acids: CASSLTGADYGYTF. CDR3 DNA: TGTGCCAGCAGCTTGACCGGGGCGGACTATGGCTACACCTTC. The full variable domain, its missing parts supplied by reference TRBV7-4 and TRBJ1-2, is GAGVSQSPRYKVAKRGRDVALRCDSISGHVTLYWYRQTLGQGSEVLTYSQSDAQRDKSGRPSGRFSAERPERSVSTLKIQRTEQGDSAVYLCASSLTGADYGYTFGSGTRLTVV.

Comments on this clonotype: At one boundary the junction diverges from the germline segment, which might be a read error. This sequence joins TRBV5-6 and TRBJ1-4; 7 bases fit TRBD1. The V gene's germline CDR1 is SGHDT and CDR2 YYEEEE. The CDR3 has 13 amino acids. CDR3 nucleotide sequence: TGTGTCAGCAGTGTAGGGGGCCGCGAAAAACTGTTTTTT. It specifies CVSSVGGREKLFF.

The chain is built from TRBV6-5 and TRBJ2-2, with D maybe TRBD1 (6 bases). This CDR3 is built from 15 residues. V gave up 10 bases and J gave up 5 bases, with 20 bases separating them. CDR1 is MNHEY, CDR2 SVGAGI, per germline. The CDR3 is CATERSEGETGELFF. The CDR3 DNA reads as TGTGCCACCGAAAGATCCGAGGGGGAGACCGGGGAGCTGTTTTTT.